This T cell receptor (beta chain) was observed in a study of glioma-infiltrating T cells. Study results and caveats: Only very few CDR3 sequences appeared in both tissue and blood. Gliomas, especially low-grade, showed above-expected tissue-blood divergence; non-neoplastic patients showed below.

A word on this clonotype: Its antigen is not known.

Using RNA template, CDR3s of TCR alpha and beta were amplified with iRepertoire arm-PCR. TCRdb used MiXCR to reprocess the multiplex PCR reads, holding one entry per CDR3 protein. The table has about 140,000 distinct CDR3 sequences, roughly two fifths seen once. This sequence originates from a human donor with low-grade glioma or glioblastoma, undergoing nonglioma brain surgery, or in good health (not recorded which). Sequenced: glioma tissue, nonneoplastic brain tissue, or PBMCs (not recorded which).

This CDR3 reads CASSPGNRYEQYF. In DNA, the CDR3 is TGTGCCAGCTCACCAGGGAACAGATACGAGCAGTACTTC. The gene calls are TRBV18 and TRBJ2-7, with D uncertain. Germline values: CDR1 KGHSH, CDR2 LQKENI. The CDR3 consists of 13 residues. V gave up 2 bases and J gave up 4 bases, with 9 bases separating them. Using reference TRBV18 and TRBJ2-7 for the parts outside the CDR3, the full variable domain is NAGVMQNPRHLVRRRGQEARLRCSPMKGHSHVYWYRQLPEEGLKFMVYLQKENIIDESGMPKERFSAEFPKEGPSILRIQQVVRGDSAAYFCASSPGNRYEQYFGPGTRLTVT.